This T cell receptor (beta chain) was identified during a study of OX40 agonist ivuxolimab in advanced cancers. For the study in its entirety: Ivuxolimab was a fully human IgG2 agonistic monoclonal antibody targeting the costimulatory receptor OX40 (CD134). Intravenous ivuxolimab was administered to patients every 2 weeks at six dose levels: 0.01, 0.1, 0.3, 1.5, 3 and 10 mg/kg. Of the roughly 54 patients in dose escalation, 19 had hepatocellular carcinoma, approximately 15 had melanoma, 9 had renal cell carcinoma and 9 had head and neck cancer. The dose-escalation cohort was 82.7% male with a mean age of roughly 62 years, ranging from roughly 20 to 80. Patients were allowed to have had prior anti-PD-1, anti-PD-L1 or anti-CTLA-4 therapy, and approximately 40% of the dose-escalation patients had been treated with checkpoint inhibitors. Partial responses occurred in three dose-escalation patients, of whom one had hepatocellular carcinoma and two had cutaneous melanoma. Peripheral TCRbeta sequencing aimed to test whether ivuxolimab altered TCR sequence diversity and caused clonal T-cell expansion. The paper reports the monotherapy dose-escalation portion (N of about 54 patients) of the phase I ivuxolimab trial. The investigation overall reported the following: In the 0.1-3.0 mg/kg groups, partial responders were among the patients with the lowest normalized peripheral clonal expansion, particularly in CD8+ T cells. The antigen specificity of the peripheral T cells that underwent clonal expansion was not determined. On average, CD8+ T cells showed more expanded clones than CD4+ T cells after ivuxolimab. At doses of 0.1 to 3.0 mg/kg, clonal expansion of both CD4+ and CD8+ T cells in blood was seen between baseline and week 6. Low levels of normalized T-cell clonal expansion were also shown by some nonresponding patients.

Patients with autoimmune disease history or receiving systemic immunosuppression were excluded from the trial. Peripheral blood for TCR sequencing was drawn from every dose cohort at baseline, at cycle 4 day 1 and at cycle 7 day 1. The samples were drawn from a first-in-human, open-label, multicenter phase I dose-escalation trial of ivuxolimab. Adults with locally advanced or metastatic head and neck squamous cell, hepatocellular, melanoma or renal cell carcinoma were enrolled in the trial. Before TCR sequencing, CD4+ T cells and CD8+ T cells from peripheral blood were sorted into separate populations. On this clone: Its antigen has not been determined. Base-call qualities are not available, and no considerably larger clone is one nucleotide away.

Clipping removes 5 bases from V and 0 bases from J, with 12 as the unmatched junction base count. The CDR3, cysteine through phenylalanine, is 18 amino acids long. The CDR3 DNA has 54 bases and is translated from base 1. Per the germline V gene (reference sequence), LNHNV is the CDR1 and YYDKDF is the CDR2. For sequencing of the TCRbeta CDR3 region, genomic DNA was extracted from the sorted cells. The immunoSEQ Assay was used for sequencing of TCRbeta CDR3 regions. TCRdb took this table from immuneACCESS and kept in-frame rearrangements with V and J called. Such tables lack part of the clones; where checked against another copy, unresolved V genes explain under half of the gap, and the rest is unexplained. The sample table holds about 91,000 clones, of which around 90% were seen once. Of the sample, under 0.55% is held by the ten largest clones.

Recombination joined TRBV15 with TRBJ2-4; TRBD2 fits 8 bases in the junction. The receptor was derived from an adult with an advanced solid tumor such as melanoma, head and neck, liver or kidney cancer. The material sequenced was CD4+ or CD8+ T cells sorted from blood, taken in a trial of the OX40 agonist ivuxolimab. CDR3 reads: CATSPREGQMLAKNIQYF. Here is the DNA: TGTGCCACCAGCCCCCGGGAGGGGCAAATGCTAGCCAAAAACATTCAGTACTTC.